The rows below give T cell receptor beta chains drawn from one sample of a study of tumor-infiltrating lymphocytes in oesophageal squamous cell carcinoma. A single record per CDR3 protein comes from TCRdb applying MiXCR to the PCR reads. The table shows about 16,000 distinct CDR3 sequences, with around 44% occurring only once. The sample comprised esophageal tumor tissue. The receptors stem from a male donor with esophageal squamous cell carcinoma. Both conserved end residues are trimmed from each CDR3. The size field is filled for only some rows; it gives once, few, many or a size class.

len	j_gene	v_gene	abundance	CDR3aa
13	NA	TRBV7-6	NA	ASSLLAGSPDTQY
15	TRBJ1-1	TRBV12-3/TRBV12-4	many	ASILFEQGSGDTEAF
11	TRBJ2-7	TRBV12-3/TRBV12-4	many	ASSPGQGTPLH
12	TRBJ2-5	TRBV5-4	once	ASSSGGDRETQY
11	TRBJ2-1	TRBV12-5	many	ASELGGNNEQF
13	TRBJ2-1	TRBV7-3	once	ASSYDRESTDTQF
13	TRBJ2-3	TRBV12-3/TRBV12-4	few	ASSYQPKKTDTQY
15	TRBJ1-4	TRBV7-2	medium-sized	ASSTEEGRPYGEKLF
13	TRBJ2-1	TRBV11-2	medium-sized	ASSSRDSSYNEQF
13	TRBJ2-5	TRBV2	NA	ASSDFKGMDNEQY
12	TRBJ2-7	TRBV12-3/TRBV12-4	once	ASSDRDGGNEQY
12	NA	TRBV28	NA	ASRSPLGTDTQY
14	TRBJ2-5	TRBV11-3	NA	ASSSGTGRSQETQY
11	TRBJ2-1	TRBV7-4	NA	ASSLDRDRGEF
13	NA	TRBV6-5	NA	ASSYAGGGSYEQY
11	TRBJ2-1	TRBV7-6	NA	ASSLTRYNEQF
15	TRBJ2-6	TRBV13	once	ASSLGTGSPGANVLT
12	TRBJ1-2	TRBV28	many	ASSLRDLPRILA
14	TRBJ2-1	TRBV7-9	NA	ASSYRGQRGYNEQF
13	TRBJ2-1	TRBV7-2	many	ASSSVAGDYNEQF
12	TRBJ2-7	TRBV10-3	many	AISEGATTYEQY
13	TRBJ2-7	TRBV5-1	NA	ASSNSGRSTYEQY
12	NA	TRBV6-1	NA	ASSYSGVENIQY
12	TRBJ2-7	TRBV11-2	NA	ASSSGTGSYEQY
13	TRBJ2-6	TRBV5-4	many	ASSSEGGGANVLT
13	NA	TRBV7-2	once	ASSLVGGTAYEQY
14	TRBJ1-2	TRBV2	many	ASNLGQGPGNYGYT
13	NA	TRBV7-4	NA	ASVRSSGSYNEQF
11	TRBJ2-3	TRBV7-6	NA	ASNARGQETQF
13	TRBJ1-4	TRBV11-3	NA	ASSSQGGNTEKLF
12	TRBJ2-1	TRBV7-7	medium-sized	ASSLSNQGGGKF
12	TRBJ2-7	TRBV7-8	few	ASSLNRRVTEQY
12	TRBJ1-2	TRBV19	few	ASSIHRQAPGYT
12	TRBJ1-3	TRBV12-3/TRBV12-4	NA	ASSLGGGGDTIY
12	TRBJ1-2	TRBV27	NA	ASSLSTRGYGYT
10	NA	TRBV7-8	NA	ASSAGQGEQY